The rows below give T cell receptor beta chains drawn from one sample of a study of beta chain features in type 1 diabetes. Clones were read by immunoSEQ multiplex PCR, and TCRdb kept only the in-frame ones, dropping some. Counted here are 300,000 to 350,000 clones, approximately 10% occurring once; the ten biggest clones make up 1%. Specimen: central memory CD4+ T cells from blood. Source of these receptors: a man in his thirties or forties with type 1 diabetes. Each CDR3 is given with its conserved first and last residue. The D gene is left open where the match is weak. Clone size is shown for a subset of rows, as once, few, many or a class of expanded clone.

D gene: TRBD2; V gene: TRBV4-1; clone size: .; J gene: TRBJ2-3; CDR3 DNA: TGCGCCAGCAGCCAAGACACTAGCGGGGGCCCCGAGGCTGATACGCAGTATTTT; CDR3 protein: CASSQDTSGGPEADTQYF
D gene: .; V gene: TRBV18; clone size: many; J gene: TRBJ1-3; CDR3 DNA: TGTGCCAGCTCACCTGTCCGGGAACTCTCTGGAAACACCATATATTTT; CDR3 protein: CASSPVRELSGNTIYF
D gene: TRBD2; V gene: TRBV9; clone size: few; J gene: TRBJ2-7; CDR3 DNA: TGTGCCAGCAGCGTAGATATCAGGTCGGGGGGATCCTACGAGCAGTACTTC; CDR3 protein: CASSVDIRSGGSYEQYF
D gene: .; V gene: TRBV30; clone size: .; J gene: TRBJ2-1; CDR3 DNA: TGTGCCTGGAGTTCTGGGACTGTACTGAATGAGCAGTTCTTC; CDR3 protein: CAWSSGTVLNEQFF
D gene: .; V gene: TRBV5-1; clone size: .; J gene: TRBJ2-5; CDR3 DNA: TGCGCCAGCAGCTTAGCGGACCGGCCAGAGACCCAGTACTTC; CDR3 protein: CASSLADRPETQYF
D gene: .; V gene: TRBV7-7; clone size: .; J gene: TRBJ2-1; CDR3 DNA: TGTGCTAGCAGCGCTATCTCAGGCTCCTACAATGAGCAGTTCTTC; CDR3 protein: CASSAISGSYNEQFF
D gene: .; V gene: TRBV12-5; clone size: few; J gene: TRBJ2-7; CDR3 DNA: TGTGCTAGTGGTTTGGGAGGCGAGCAGTACTTC; CDR3 protein: CASGLGGEQYF
D gene: TRBD1; V gene: TRBV7-2; clone size: .; J gene: TRBJ2-5; CDR3 DNA: TGTGCCAGCAGCTTAGTACAGGGGAAAGAGACCCAGTACTTC; CDR3 protein: CASSLVQGKETQYF
D gene: .; V gene: TRBV4-1; clone size: .; J gene: TRBJ2-7; CDR3 DNA: TGCGCCAGCAGCCCAGGCCAGGGTGGGGGCGAGCAGTACTTC; CDR3 protein: CASSPGQGGGEQYF
D gene: .; V gene: TRBV5-6; clone size: once; J gene: TRBJ2-7; CDR3 DNA: TGTGCCAGCAGCTTTTATATGGGTTACGAGCAGTACTTC; CDR3 protein: CASSFYMGYEQYF
D gene: .; V gene: TRBV5-6; clone size: .; J gene: TRBJ2-7; CDR3 DNA: TGTGCCAGCAGCTTGGGGCTGCTACTCTCCTACGAGCAGTACTTC; CDR3 protein: CASSLGLLLSYEQYF
D gene: TRBD1; V gene: TRBV29-1; clone size: many; J gene: TRBJ1-2; CDR3 DNA: TGCAGCGTTGAAGGCATGGCCGACAGGGCCGGCGGCTACACCTTC; CDR3 protein: CSVEGMADRAGGYTF
D gene: .; V gene: TRBV6-5; clone size: .; J gene: TRBJ1-5; CDR3 DNA: TGTGCCAGCAGCCCGACTATTCGGCCCCAGCATTTT; CDR3 protein: CASSPTIRPQHF
D gene: .; V gene: TRBV5-1; clone size: few; J gene: TRBJ2-7; CDR3 DNA: TGCGCCAGCAGCTTGGGACAGGCTACCTACGAGCAGTACTTC; CDR3 protein: CASSLGQATYEQYF
D gene: .; V gene: TRBV9; clone size: .; J gene: TRBJ1-2; CDR3 DNA: TGTGCCAGCAGCGCGGGGCCCAGAGACAGTCTTCACGGCTACACCTTC; CDR3 protein: CASSAGPRDSLHGYTF
D gene: .; V gene: TRBV7-2; clone size: .; J gene: TRBJ1-6; CDR3 DNA: TGTGCCAGCAGCCTACAGGGTAATTCACCCCTCCACTTT; CDR3 protein: CASSLQGNSPLHF
D gene: .; V gene: TRBV2; clone size: many; J gene: TRBJ1-3; CDR3 DNA: TGTGCCAGCCACATGGACGGAAACACCATATATTTT; CDR3 protein: CASHMDGNTIYF
D gene: TRBD1; V gene: TRBV4-3; clone size: .; J gene: TRBJ2-1; CDR3 DNA: TGCGCCAGCAGCCAGGGCACAGGGGGGAATTGGAATGAGCAGTTCTTC; CDR3 protein: CASSQGTGGNWNEQFF
D gene: .; V gene: TRBV7-8; clone size: .; J gene: TRBJ2-3; CDR3 DNA: TGTGCCAGCCATCTAGCGTCAGATACGCAGTATTTT; CDR3 protein: CASHLASDTQYF
D gene: .; V gene: TRBV23-1; clone size: many; J gene: TRBJ2-3; CDR3 DNA: TGCGCCAGCAGCCCGGGGAGTACCATCAACACCCGTGCTAGCACAGATACGCAGTATTTT; CDR3 protein: CASSPGSTINTRASTDTQYF
D gene: TRBD2; V gene: TRBV7-2; clone size: .; J gene: TRBJ2-3; CDR3 DNA: TGTGCCAGCAGCTTAGCGACGGGGGGGCCCACAGATACGCAGTATTTT; CDR3 protein: CASSLATGGPTDTQYF
D gene: .; V gene: TRBV28; clone size: .; J gene: TRBJ2-5; CDR3 DNA: TGTGCCAGCAGTCCTTCAGGAGAGCAAGAGACCCAGTACTTC; CDR3 protein: CASSPSGEQETQYF
D gene: TRBD2; V gene: TRBV5-1; clone size: .; J gene: TRBJ2-5; CDR3 DNA: TGCGCCAGCAGCTTGGCACTAGCGGGCCAAGAGACCCAGTACTTC; CDR3 protein: CASSLALAGQETQYF
D gene: TRBD1; V gene: TRBV7-2; clone size: .; J gene: TRBJ1-2; CDR3 DNA: TGTGCCAGCAGCTTAGCGGGGACAGGGAAAGCTAACTATGGCTACACCTTC; CDR3 protein: CASSLAGTGKANYGYTF
D gene: TRBD1; V gene: TRBV2; clone size: .; J gene: TRBJ2-5; CDR3 DNA: TGTGCCAGCAGCCCTACGACAGGGCTCCAAGAGACCCAGTACTTC; CDR3 protein: CASSPTTGLQETQYF
D gene: TRBD1; V gene: TRBV25-1; clone size: .; J gene: TRBJ1-2; CDR3 DNA: TGTGCCAGCAGTGATTCGCAGGGGGGTTACGGCTACACCTTC; CDR3 protein: CASSDSQGGYGYTF
D gene: .; V gene: TRBV4-2; clone size: .; J gene: TRBJ1-5; CDR3 DNA: TGTGCCAGCAGCCAAGTCGACAGTTACTATCAGCCCCAGCATTTT; CDR3 protein: CASSQVDSYYQPQHF
D gene: .; V gene: TRBV4-3; clone size: few; J gene: TRBJ2-3; CDR3 DNA: TGCGCCAGCAGCCAAGATCGGGAACATACGCAGTATTTT; CDR3 protein: CASSQDREHTQYF
D gene: TRBD1; V gene: TRBV9; clone size: .; J gene: TRBJ1-5; CDR3 DNA: TGTGCCAGCACCAGAGGGACAGGCGGTCAGCCCCAGCATTTT; CDR3 protein: CASTRGTGGQPQHF
D gene: .; V gene: TRBV28; clone size: many; J gene: TRBJ2-1; CDR3 DNA: TGTGCCAGCAGCCAGCAAAACAATGAGCAGTTCTTC; CDR3 protein: CASSQQNNEQFF
D gene: .; V gene: TRBV4-3; clone size: .; J gene: TRBJ1-5; CDR3 DNA: TGCGCCAGCAGCCAAGATACGGGTACGGGGCGTCAGCCCCAGCATTTT; CDR3 protein: CASSQDTGTGRQPQHF
D gene: .; V gene: TRBV4-3; clone size: .; J gene: TRBJ1-3; CDR3 DNA: TGCGCCAGCAGCCAAGATCCCAAATGGGACAAGCCCATGTATTTT; CDR3 protein: CASSQDPKWDKPMYF
D gene: TRBD1; V gene: TRBV10-3; clone size: few; J gene: TRBJ1-1; CDR3 DNA: TGTGCCATCACCTCAGGACAGGACACTGAAGCTTTCTTT; CDR3 protein: CAITSGQDTEAFF
D gene: TRBD1; V gene: TRBV6-5; clone size: .; J gene: TRBJ1-6; CDR3 DNA: TGTGCCAGCAGTTACGGCAGGGGGGATTCACCCCTCCACTTT; CDR3 protein: CASSYGRGDSPLHF
D gene: .; V gene: TRBV9; clone size: few; J gene: TRBJ2-2; CDR3 DNA: TGTGCCAGCAGCGTCCGGGACCCGGCCAGCGGGGAGCTGTTTTTT; CDR3 protein: CASSVRDPASGELFF
D gene: TRBD2; V gene: TRBV29-1; clone size: many; J gene: TRBJ2-7; CDR3 DNA: TGCAGCGGACGACTAGCGGGCGTTCCCTACGAGCAGTACTTC; CDR3 protein: CSGRLAGVPYEQYF
D gene: .; V gene: TRBV2; clone size: many; J gene: TRBJ2-2; CDR3 DNA: TGTGCCAGCAGTGATGTGTCCCCTGGCGCCGGGGAGCTGTTTTTT; CDR3 protein: CASSDVSPGAGELFF
D gene: TRBD1; V gene: TRBV7-2; clone size: few; J gene: TRBJ2-7; CDR3 DNA: TGTGCCAGCAGCCCCGGACAGGGGGCGACGATAGGTTACGAGCAGTACTTC; CDR3 protein: CASSPGQGATIGYEQYF
D gene: .; V gene: TRBV20-1; clone size: .; J gene: TRBJ2-7; CDR3 DNA: TGCAGTGTCGGGGACCCCTACGAGCAGTACTTC; CDR3 protein: CSVGDPYEQYF
D gene: TRBD2; V gene: TRBV6-1; clone size: .; J gene: TRBJ2-5; CDR3 DNA: TGTGCCAGCAGTGAAGGACTAGCGGGGGGTGAAGAGACCCAGTACTTC; CDR3 protein: CASSEGLAGGEETQYF
D gene: .; V gene: TRBV6-6; clone size: .; J gene: TRBJ2-3; CDR3 DNA: TGTGCCAGCAGTTACCTAACTAGCACAGATACGCAGTATTTT; CDR3 protein: CASSYLTSTDTQYF
D gene: .; V gene: TRBV30; clone size: few; J gene: TRBJ1-2; CDR3 DNA: TGTGCCTGGAGCGCCGACACAGTCTATGGCTACACCTTC; CDR3 protein: CAWSADTVYGYTF
D gene: TRBD1; V gene: TRBV7-2; clone size: .; J gene: TRBJ2-5; CDR3 DNA: TGTGCCAGCAGCTTCTCTACAGGGGAAGAGACCCAGTACTTC; CDR3 protein: CASSFSTGEETQYF
D gene: .; V gene: TRBV14; clone size: many; J gene: TRBJ1-2; CDR3 DNA: TGTGCCAGCAGCCAAGTCGGGGAAGGCGGCTACACCTTC; CDR3 protein: CASSQVGEGGYTF
D gene: TRBD1; V gene: TRBV6-5; clone size: .; J gene: TRBJ1-2; CDR3 DNA: TGTGCCAGCAGTTACGACAGGGGGTATGGCTACACCTTC; CDR3 protein: CASSYDRGYGYTF
D gene: TRBD2; V gene: TRBV7-9; clone size: .; J gene: TRBJ2-1; CDR3 DNA: TGTGCCAGCAGCCCAAATGTAGCGGGGGTTTACAATGAGCAGTTCTTC; CDR3 protein: CASSPNVAGVYNEQFF
D gene: .; V gene: TRBV14; clone size: .; J gene: TRBJ2-7; CDR3 DNA: TGTGCCAGCAGCCTCCGGGGGCAGTACTTC; CDR3 protein: CASSLRGQYF
D gene: TRBD1; V gene: TRBV5-1; clone size: .; J gene: TRBJ2-5; CDR3 DNA: TGCGCCAGCAGCTTACAGGGGGCTGGAGAGACCCAGTACTTC; CDR3 protein: CASSLQGAGETQYF
D gene: .; V gene: TRBV29-1; clone size: few; J gene: TRBJ2-5; CDR3 DNA: TGCAGCGTTGTTCCCGCCGGGGGGACCCAGTACTTC; CDR3 protein: CSVVPAGGTQYF